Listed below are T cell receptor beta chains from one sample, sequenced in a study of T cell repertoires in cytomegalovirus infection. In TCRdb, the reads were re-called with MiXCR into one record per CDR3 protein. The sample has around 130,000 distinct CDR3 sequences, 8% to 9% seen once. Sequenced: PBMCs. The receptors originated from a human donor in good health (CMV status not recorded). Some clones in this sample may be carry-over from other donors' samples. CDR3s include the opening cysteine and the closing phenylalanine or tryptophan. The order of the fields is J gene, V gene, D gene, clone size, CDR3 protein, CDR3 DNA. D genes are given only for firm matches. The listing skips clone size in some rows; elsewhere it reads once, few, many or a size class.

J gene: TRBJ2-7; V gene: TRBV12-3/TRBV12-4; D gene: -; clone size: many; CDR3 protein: CASSPVGGLTYEQYF; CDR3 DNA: TGTGCCAGCAGCCCTGTAGGGGGGTTGACCTACGAGCAGTACTTC
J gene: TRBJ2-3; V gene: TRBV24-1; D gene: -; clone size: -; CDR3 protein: CATSSQREATDTQYF; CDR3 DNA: TGTGCCACCTCCAGCCAGAGGGAAGCCACAGATACGCAGTATTTT
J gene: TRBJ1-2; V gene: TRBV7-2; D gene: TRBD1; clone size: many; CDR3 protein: CASSLSKADRGYGYTF; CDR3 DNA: TGTGCCAGCAGCTTAAGCAAAGCGGACAGGGGCTATGGCTACACCTTC
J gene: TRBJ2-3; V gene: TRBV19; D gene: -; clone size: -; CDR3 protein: CASSTPTVSTDTQYF; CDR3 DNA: TGTGCCAGTAGTACCCCGACAGTGAGCACAGATACGCAGTATTTT
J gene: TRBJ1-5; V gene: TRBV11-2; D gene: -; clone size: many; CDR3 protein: CASSLGTSNQPQHF; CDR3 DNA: TGTGCCAGCAGCTTAGGAACCAGCAATCAGCCCCAGCATTTT
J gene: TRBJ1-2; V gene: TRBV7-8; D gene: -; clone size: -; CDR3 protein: CASSLGPELYGYTF; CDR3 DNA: TGTGCCAGCAGCTTAGGCCCGGAGCTCTATGGCTACACCTTC
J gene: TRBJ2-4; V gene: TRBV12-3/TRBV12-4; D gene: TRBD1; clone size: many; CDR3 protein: CASGGQTIQYF; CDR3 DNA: TGTGCCAGCGGGGGACAGACGATTCAGTACTTC
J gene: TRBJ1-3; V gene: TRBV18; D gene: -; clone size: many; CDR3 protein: CASSPQRQQGNTIYF; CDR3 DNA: TGTGCCAGCTCACCACAGCGACAGCAAGGAAACACCATATATTTT
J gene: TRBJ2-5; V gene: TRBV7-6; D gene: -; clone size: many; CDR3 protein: CASSFPILADEKETQYF; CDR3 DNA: TGTGCCAGCAGCTTTCCGATCCTCGCGGACGAAAAAGAGACCCAGTACTTC
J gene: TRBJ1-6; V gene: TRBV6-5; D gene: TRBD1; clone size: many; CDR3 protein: CASRGQGSNSPLHF; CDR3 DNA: TGTGCCAGCAGAGGACAGGGATCGAATTCACCCCTCCACTTT
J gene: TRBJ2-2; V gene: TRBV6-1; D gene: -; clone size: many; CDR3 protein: CASSEFHAGELFF; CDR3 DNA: TGTGCCAGCAGTGAATTCCACGCCGGGGAGCTGTTTTTT
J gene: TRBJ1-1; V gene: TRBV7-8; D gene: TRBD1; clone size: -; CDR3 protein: CASRAQGAGAEAFF; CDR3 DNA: TGTGCCAGCAGAGCGCAGGGGGCCGGGGCGGAAGCTTTCTTT
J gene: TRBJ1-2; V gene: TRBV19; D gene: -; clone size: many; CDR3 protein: CASSMGPGRRTSPTSYGYTF; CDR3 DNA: TGTGCCAGTAGTATGGGTCCGGGCAGGCGGACCTCGCCCACCTCCTATGGCTACACCTTC
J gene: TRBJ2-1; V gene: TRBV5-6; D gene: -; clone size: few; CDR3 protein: CASSNLGLTNSYNEQFF; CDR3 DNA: TGTGCCAGCAGCAACTTGGGACTCACGAACTCCTACAATGAGCAGTTCTTC
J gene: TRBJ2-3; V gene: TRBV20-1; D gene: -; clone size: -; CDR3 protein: CSARVAHRADTQYF; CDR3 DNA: TGCAGTGCTAGAGTAGCCCACCGGGCAGATACGCAGTATTTT
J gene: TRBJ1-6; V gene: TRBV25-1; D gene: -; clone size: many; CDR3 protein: CASSERGGNSPLHF; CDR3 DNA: TGTGCCAGCAGTGAAAGGGGTGGCAATTCACCCCTCCACTTT
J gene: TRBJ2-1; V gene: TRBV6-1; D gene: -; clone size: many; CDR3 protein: CASSMTFATYNEQFF; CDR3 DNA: TGTGCCAGCAGTATGACATTTGCCACCTACAATGAGCAGTTCTTC
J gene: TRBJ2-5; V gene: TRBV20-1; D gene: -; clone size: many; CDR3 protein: CSAARYSGLGETQYF; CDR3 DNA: TGCAGTGCCGCGAGGTACTCAGGGTTAGGAGAGACCCAGTACTTC